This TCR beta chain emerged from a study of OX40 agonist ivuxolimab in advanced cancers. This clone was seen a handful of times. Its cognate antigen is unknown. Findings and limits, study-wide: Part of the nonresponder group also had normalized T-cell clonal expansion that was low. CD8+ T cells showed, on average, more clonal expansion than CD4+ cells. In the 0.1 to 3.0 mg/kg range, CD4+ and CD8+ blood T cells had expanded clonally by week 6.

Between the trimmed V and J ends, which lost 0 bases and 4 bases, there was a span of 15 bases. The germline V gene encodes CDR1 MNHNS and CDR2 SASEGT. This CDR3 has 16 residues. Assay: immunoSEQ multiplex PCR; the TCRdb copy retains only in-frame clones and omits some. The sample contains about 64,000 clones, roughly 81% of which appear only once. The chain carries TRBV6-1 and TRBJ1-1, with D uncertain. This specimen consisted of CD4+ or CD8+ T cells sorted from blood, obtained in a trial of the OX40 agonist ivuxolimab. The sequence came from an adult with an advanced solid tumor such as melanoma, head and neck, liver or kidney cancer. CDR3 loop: CASSEAFMGRPTEAFF. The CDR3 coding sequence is TGTGCCAGCAGTGAAGCATTTATGGGCAGGCCCACTGAAGCTTTCTTT.